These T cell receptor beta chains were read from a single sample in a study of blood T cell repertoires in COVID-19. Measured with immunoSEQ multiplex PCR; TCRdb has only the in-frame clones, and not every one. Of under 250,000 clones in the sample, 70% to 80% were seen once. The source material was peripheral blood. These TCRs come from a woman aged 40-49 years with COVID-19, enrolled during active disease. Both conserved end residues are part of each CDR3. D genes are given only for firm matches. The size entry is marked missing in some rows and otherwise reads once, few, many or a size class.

cdr3_aa: CASSEQVQETQYF
cdr3_nt: TGCGCCAGCAGTGAGCAGGTCCAAGAGACCCAGTACTTC
v_call: TRBV10-2
j_call: TRBJ2-5
clone_size: -
d_call: -

cdr3_aa: CASSQKTSGNTGELFF
cdr3_nt: TGTGCCAGCAGCCAAAAGACTAGCGGGAACACCGGGGAGCTGTTTTTT
v_call: TRBV5-4
j_call: TRBJ2-2
clone_size: few
d_call: TRBD2

cdr3_aa: CASSPTALYNEQFF
cdr3_nt: TGTGCCAGCTCACCAACAGCTCTCTACAATGAGCAGTTCTTC
v_call: TRBV18
j_call: TRBJ2-1
clone_size: few
d_call: -

cdr3_aa: CASSLGRRGSYNEQFF
cdr3_nt: TGTGCCAGCAGTTTAGGTCGGCGGGGGTCCTACAATGAGCAGTTCTTC
v_call: TRBV27
j_call: TRBJ2-1
clone_size: -
d_call: TRBD2

cdr3_aa: CASRLQGALWGYTF
cdr3_nt: TGTGCCAGCAGATTGCAGGGGGCCCTATGGGGCTACACCTTC
v_call: TRBV6-5
j_call: TRBJ1-2
clone_size: -
d_call: TRBD1

cdr3_aa: CAWRTGGTGELFF
cdr3_nt: TGTGCCTGGAGGACGGGAGGGACCGGGGAGCTGTTTTTT
v_call: TRBV30
j_call: TRBJ2-2
clone_size: -
d_call: TRBD2

cdr3_aa: CASSPSGTGNEKLFF
cdr3_nt: TGTGCCAGCAGCCCCTCGGGGACAGGGAATGAAAAACTGTTTTTT
v_call: TRBV7-9
j_call: TRBJ1-4
clone_size: -
d_call: TRBD1

cdr3_aa: CASSPIAGGTDTQYF
cdr3_nt: TGTGCCAGCAGTCCAATAGCGGGGGGCACAGATACGCAGTATTTT
v_call: TRBV4-2
j_call: TRBJ2-3
clone_size: -
d_call: TRBD2

cdr3_aa: CASSEYWTGWDTEAFF
cdr3_nt: TGTGCCAGCAGTGAATACTGGACAGGGTGGGACACTGAAGCTTTCTTT
v_call: TRBV2
j_call: TRBJ1-1
clone_size: few
d_call: TRBD1

cdr3_aa: CASSLGDNGAFF
cdr3_nt: TGCGCCAGCAGCTTGGGGGACAATGGGGCTTTCTTT
v_call: TRBV5-1
j_call: TRBJ1-1
clone_size: -
d_call: -

cdr3_aa: CASSRPGQGNTEAFF
cdr3_nt: TGTGCCAGCAGTCGGCCGGGACAGGGAAACACTGAAGCTTTCTTT
v_call: TRBV6-2/TRBV6-3
j_call: TRBJ1-1
clone_size: -
d_call: TRBD1

cdr3_aa: CASSARSSGRPQSSYNEQFF
cdr3_nt: TGCGCCAGCAGCGCGAGATCTAGCGGGAGGCCGCAGAGCTCCTACAATGAGCAGTTCTTC
v_call: TRBV5-1
j_call: TRBJ2-1
clone_size: -
d_call: TRBD2

cdr3_aa: CSVDTSSYEQYF
cdr3_nt: TGCAGCGTTGATACGAGCTCCTACGAGCAGTACTTC
v_call: TRBV29-1
j_call: TRBJ2-7
clone_size: once
d_call: -

cdr3_aa: CASSPSQGLNTEAFF
cdr3_nt: TGTGCCAGCTCACCCTCACAGGGTCTAAACACTGAAGCTTTCTTT
v_call: TRBV18
j_call: TRBJ1-1
clone_size: -
d_call: -

cdr3_aa: CASRSSGTGLYEQYF
cdr3_nt: TGCGCCAGCAGATCCTCCGGGACAGGGCTCTACGAGCAGTACTTC
v_call: TRBV5-1
j_call: TRBJ2-7
clone_size: -
d_call: TRBD1

cdr3_aa: CASSQEGTGENEKLFF
cdr3_nt: TGTGCCAGCAGCCAAGAGGGGACAGGGGAGAATGAAAAACTGTTTTTT
v_call: TRBV4-2
j_call: TRBJ1-4
clone_size: -
d_call: TRBD1

cdr3_aa: CATARTSGRGDEQYF
cdr3_nt: TGTGCCACAGCAAGGACTAGCGGGAGGGGGGACGAGCAGTACTTC
v_call: TRBV6-6
j_call: TRBJ2-7
clone_size: -
d_call: TRBD2